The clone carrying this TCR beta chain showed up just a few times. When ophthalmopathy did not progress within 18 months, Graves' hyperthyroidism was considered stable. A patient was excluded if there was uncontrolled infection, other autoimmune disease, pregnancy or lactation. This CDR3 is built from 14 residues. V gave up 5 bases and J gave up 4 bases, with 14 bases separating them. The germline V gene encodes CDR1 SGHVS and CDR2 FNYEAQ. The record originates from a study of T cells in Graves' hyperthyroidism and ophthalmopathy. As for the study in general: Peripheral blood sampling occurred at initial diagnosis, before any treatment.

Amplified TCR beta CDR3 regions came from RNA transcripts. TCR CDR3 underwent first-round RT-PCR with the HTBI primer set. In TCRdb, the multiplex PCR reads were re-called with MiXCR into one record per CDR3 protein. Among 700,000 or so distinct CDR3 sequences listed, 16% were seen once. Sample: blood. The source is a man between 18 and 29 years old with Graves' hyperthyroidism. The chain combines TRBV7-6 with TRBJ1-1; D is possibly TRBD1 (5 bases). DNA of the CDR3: TGTGCCAGCAGCCCGAGGTTGGGGGGCACTGAAGCTTTCTTT. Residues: CASSPRLGGTEAFF.